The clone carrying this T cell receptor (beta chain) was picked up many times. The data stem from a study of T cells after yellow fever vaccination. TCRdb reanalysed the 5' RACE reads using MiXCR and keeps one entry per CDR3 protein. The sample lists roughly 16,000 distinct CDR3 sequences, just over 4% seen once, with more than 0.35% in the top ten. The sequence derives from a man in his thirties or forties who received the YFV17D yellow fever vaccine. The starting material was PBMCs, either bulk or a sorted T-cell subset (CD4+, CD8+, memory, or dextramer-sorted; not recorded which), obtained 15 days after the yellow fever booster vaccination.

The CDR3 nucleotides are TGCGCCAGCAGCGTGGACTTAAGCACCGGGGAGCTGTTTTTT. It yields the protein CASSVDLSTGELFF. The chain uses TRBV5-1 and TRBJ2-2; D perhaps matches TRBD2 (5 bases). From germline, CDR1 is SGHRS and CDR2 YFSETQ. The CDR3 runs to 14 residues. Trimming removed 4 bases at V and 4 bases at J, with 11 bases between.